The rows below give T cell receptor beta chains drawn from one sample of a study of cytomegalovirus exposure and HLA in healthy donors. The method was immunoSEQ multiplex PCR; TCRdb's version includes in-frame clones alone and lacks a portion of them. The sample records some 98,000 clones, about 83% being singletons. Sequencing input: PBMCs. The receptors originated from a woman in her twenties or thirties in good health and CMV-seronegative. Both conserved end residues are part of each CDR3. Each record gives: D gene, J gene, clone size, V gene, CDR3 DNA, CDR3 protein. A D gene is named only where the DNA matches it firmly. Where a row states a size, it is once, few, many or the class of an expanded clone; other rows omit it.

D gene: NA
J gene: TRBJ2-5
clone size: NA
V gene: TRBV28
CDR3 DNA: TGTGCCAGCAGCGAACGGACAGTTATACAAGAGACCCAGTACTTC
CDR3 protein: CASSERTVIQETQYF

D gene: NA
J gene: TRBJ1-1
clone size: NA
V gene: TRBV14
CDR3 DNA: TGTGCCAGCAGCCAAGATCTAGTGCCTACTGAAGCTTTCTTT
CDR3 protein: CASSQDLVPTEAFF

D gene: TRBD2
J gene: TRBJ2-1
clone size: NA
V gene: TRBV19
CDR3 DNA: TGTGCCAGTAGTAGCACTAGCGGGTCCTTCAATGAGCAGTTCTTC
CDR3 protein: CASSSTSGSFNEQFF

D gene: NA
J gene: TRBJ1-5
clone size: NA
V gene: TRBV29-1
CDR3 DNA: TGCAGCGTTGAATGTAACGAGTGGAGGAGCAATCAGCCCCAGCATTTT
CDR3 protein: CSVECNEWRSNQPQHF

D gene: NA
J gene: TRBJ1-1
clone size: few
V gene: TRBV9
CDR3 DNA: TGTGCCAGCAGCGTAGCAGGGCGGATGAACACTGAAGCTTTCTTT
CDR3 protein: CASSVAGRMNTEAFF

D gene: NA
J gene: TRBJ2-2
clone size: NA
V gene: TRBV5-1
CDR3 DNA: TGCGCCAGCAGCTTGGGTCCTGCGGACACCGGGGAGCTGTTTTTT
CDR3 protein: CASSLGPADTGELFF

D gene: TRBD2
J gene: TRBJ2-3
clone size: NA
V gene: TRBV11-1
CDR3 DNA: TGTGCCAGCAGACGTCTAGCGGGGGGCGTGGATACGCAGTATTTT
CDR3 protein: CASRRLAGGVDTQYF

D gene: TRBD2
J gene: TRBJ2-2
clone size: NA
V gene: TRBV5-1
CDR3 DNA: TGCGCCAGCAGCCAACTAGCGGTTAAAACCGGGGAGCTGTTTTTT
CDR3 protein: CASSQLAVKTGELFF

D gene: TRBD1
J gene: TRBJ1-1
clone size: NA
V gene: TRBV27
CDR3 DNA: TGTGCCAGCCTGGGACAGGGAAACACTGAAGCTTTCTTT
CDR3 protein: CASLGQGNTEAFF

D gene: TRBD2
J gene: TRBJ2-2
clone size: NA
V gene: TRBV4-3
CDR3 DNA: TGCGCCAGCAGACAAGGGACTAGCGGGAGTACCGGGGAGCTGTTTTTT
CDR3 protein: CASRQGTSGSTGELFF

D gene: TRBD2
J gene: TRBJ2-5
clone size: NA
V gene: TRBV4-2
CDR3 DNA: TGTGCCAGCAGCCAAGGAGGAGGCGGGAGCAACCAAGAGACCCAGTACTTC
CDR3 protein: CASSQGGGGSNQETQYF

D gene: NA
J gene: TRBJ1-5
clone size: NA
V gene: TRBV2
CDR3 DNA: TGTGCCAGCAGTGAATATGGCAAGCAGCATTTT
CDR3 protein: CASSEYGKQHF

D gene: TRBD1
J gene: TRBJ1-2
clone size: once
V gene: TRBV4-1
CDR3 DNA: TGCGCCAGCAGCCCGGGACAGAGATTATATGGCTACACCTTC
CDR3 protein: CASSPGQRLYGYTF

D gene: NA
J gene: TRBJ1-1
clone size: NA
V gene: TRBV25-1
CDR3 DNA: TGTGCCACCCGAACGGGGATCGGTGGTGGAGCTTTCTTT
CDR3 protein: CATRTGIGGGAFF

D gene: TRBD1
J gene: TRBJ2-5
clone size: NA
V gene: TRBV5-1
CDR3 DNA: TGCGCCAGCAGCACAGGGGTGGGCGAGACCCAGTACTTC
CDR3 protein: CASSTGVGETQYF

D gene: TRBD1
J gene: TRBJ2-7
clone size: NA
V gene: TRBV6-1
CDR3 DNA: TGTGCCAGCAGTGAAGGATCAGGGGGCATCTACGAGCAGTACTTC
CDR3 protein: CASSEGSGGIYEQYF

D gene: TRBD2
J gene: TRBJ2-7
clone size: few
V gene: TRBV4-2
CDR3 DNA: TGTGCCAGCAGCCAGCCGGGACTAGCAGCGGAAAGCGGCGAGCAGTACTTC
CDR3 protein: CASSQPGLAAESGEQYF

D gene: NA
J gene: TRBJ2-1
clone size: NA
V gene: TRBV27
CDR3 DNA: TGTGCCAGCAGACGAGGACTCAATGAGCAGTTCTTC
CDR3 protein: CASRRGLNEQFF

D gene: TRBD2
J gene: TRBJ2-1
clone size: few
V gene: TRBV9
CDR3 DNA: TGTGCCAGCAGCGTCAGCGGGACGTCCTACAATGAGCAGTTCTTC
CDR3 protein: CASSVSGTSYNEQFF

D gene: NA
J gene: TRBJ2-2
clone size: NA
V gene: TRBV7-3
CDR3 DNA: TGTGCCAGCAGCTTATACGGCCAGGGGTTGGGCGGGGAGCTGTTTTTT
CDR3 protein: CASSLYGQGLGGELFF

D gene: NA
J gene: TRBJ2-7
clone size: NA
V gene: TRBV27
CDR3 DNA: TGTGCCAGCAGTTTTTCCAGCTCCTACGAGCAGTACTTC
CDR3 protein: CASSFSSSYEQYF

D gene: TRBD2
J gene: TRBJ2-7
clone size: once
V gene: TRBV18
CDR3 DNA: TGTGCCAGCTCACTAGCTAGCGGGATGGGGGCCTACGAGCAGTACTTC
CDR3 protein: CASSLASGMGAYEQYF

D gene: NA
J gene: TRBJ2-7
clone size: NA
V gene: TRBV18
CDR3 DNA: TGTGCCAGCTCACCATCTGCGGGCGAGCAGTACTTC
CDR3 protein: CASSPSAGEQYF

D gene: NA
J gene: TRBJ2-6
clone size: NA
V gene: TRBV5-6
CDR3 DNA: TGTGCCAGCAGCTTGTTAACTGGGGCCAACGTCCTGACTTTC
CDR3 protein: CASSLLTGANVLTF

D gene: TRBD2
J gene: TRBJ2-7
clone size: NA
V gene: TRBV7-9
CDR3 DNA: TGTGCCAGCATCCAATCTAACGTAGCGGGAGTGAATGTGCAGTACTTC
CDR3 protein: CASIQSNVAGVNVQYF

D gene: TRBD1
J gene: TRBJ1-2
clone size: once
V gene: TRBV5-1
CDR3 DNA: TGCGCCAGCAGCACCCGGACAGGGCCAGTCGGCTACACCTTC
CDR3 protein: CASSTRTGPVGYTF

D gene: TRBD2
J gene: TRBJ2-7
clone size: NA
V gene: TRBV15
CDR3 DNA: TGTGCCACCAGCAGAGGAACTAGCGCTATCTCCTACGAGCAGTACTTC
CDR3 protein: CATSRGTSAISYEQYF

D gene: NA
J gene: TRBJ2-6
clone size: NA
V gene: TRBV19
CDR3 DNA: TGTGCCAGTAGTGTCGGCTCTGGGGCCAACGTCCTGACTTTC
CDR3 protein: CASSVGSGANVLTF

D gene: TRBD1
J gene: TRBJ2-7
clone size: NA
V gene: TRBV27
CDR3 DNA: TGTGCCAGCAGTTTATGGGTCGACAGGGGGCAAGCCTACGAGCAGTACTTC
CDR3 protein: CASSLWVDRGQAYEQYF

D gene: TRBD2
J gene: TRBJ2-5
clone size: NA
V gene: TRBV5-1
CDR3 DNA: TGCGCCAGCAGCTTGGCTGGGGCAGCGGGGAGAGAGACCCAGTACTTC
CDR3 protein: CASSLAGAAGRETQYF

D gene: NA
J gene: TRBJ1-5
clone size: NA
V gene: TRBV7-2
CDR3 DNA: TGTGCCAGCAGCTTAGTCACAGGCTCTCATGGCCAGCCCCAGCATTTT
CDR3 protein: CASSLVTGSHGQPQHF

D gene: TRBD1
J gene: TRBJ1-5
clone size: NA
V gene: TRBV27
CDR3 DNA: TGTGCCAGCGGCCCGGGACAGGCGAATCAGCCCCAGCATTTT
CDR3 protein: CASGPGQANQPQHF

D gene: TRBD2
J gene: TRBJ2-3
clone size: NA
V gene: TRBV2
CDR3 DNA: TGTGCCAGCACCTTGGGACTAGCGGGGGGACTTTCCACAGATACGCAGTATTTT
CDR3 protein: CASTLGLAGGLSTDTQYF

D gene: NA
J gene: TRBJ2-1
clone size: once
V gene: TRBV5-1
CDR3 DNA: TGCGCCAGCAGCTTGTCGTGGCCTAGCTCCTACAATGAGCAGTTCTTC
CDR3 protein: CASSLSWPSSYNEQFF

D gene: TRBD1
J gene: TRBJ2-7
clone size: NA
V gene: TRBV2
CDR3 DNA: TGTGCCAGCAGTGATCTCGGGACAGGGTGGTCCGACGAGCAGTACTTC
CDR3 protein: CASSDLGTGWSDEQYF

D gene: TRBD1
J gene: TRBJ1-5
clone size: once
V gene: TRBV5-6
CDR3 DNA: TGTGCCAGCAGCTTGGGTGGAGCCTCAGGGGGTCAGCCCCAGCATTTT
CDR3 protein: CASSLGGASGGQPQHF

D gene: TRBD2
J gene: TRBJ2-4
clone size: NA
V gene: TRBV2
CDR3 DNA: TGTGCCAGCCGCGGACTAGCGGGGGTCGGGGGAGCCAAAAACATTCAGTACTTC
CDR3 protein: CASRGLAGVGGAKNIQYF

D gene: TRBD1
J gene: TRBJ1-2
clone size: NA
V gene: TRBV10-3
CDR3 DNA: TGTGCCATCAGTGAGTCTTTCGGACAGGGCGCCTATGGCTACACCTTC
CDR3 protein: CAISESFGQGAYGYTF

D gene: NA
J gene: TRBJ2-3
clone size: NA
V gene: TRBV7-3
CDR3 DNA: TGTGCCAGCACCAAACAGGGTCCCCCTGGCACAGATACGCAGTATTTT
CDR3 protein: CASTKQGPPGTDTQYF

D gene: NA
J gene: TRBJ2-1
clone size: NA
V gene: TRBV29-1
CDR3 DNA: TGCAGCGTTTGGGCGGGACAGAAGAATGAGCAGTTCTTC
CDR3 protein: CSVWAGQKNEQFF

D gene: TRBD2
J gene: TRBJ2-3
clone size: NA
V gene: TRBV4-2
CDR3 DNA: TGTGCCAGCCGATGGACTAGCGGGGGGAAAGATACGCAGTATTTT
CDR3 protein: CASRWTSGGKDTQYF

D gene: TRBD2
J gene: TRBJ2-1
clone size: NA
V gene: TRBV5-1
CDR3 DNA: TGCGCCAGCAGCCCCCGGACTAGTGCCAATGAGCAGTTCTTC
CDR3 protein: CASSPRTSANEQFF

D gene: NA
J gene: TRBJ1-3
clone size: NA
V gene: TRBV7-2
CDR3 DNA: TGTGCCAGCAGCTTAAACCAAGGGGGGGCTGGAAACACCATATATTTT
CDR3 protein: CASSLNQGGAGNTIYF

D gene: NA
J gene: TRBJ1-3
clone size: once
V gene: TRBV29-1
CDR3 DNA: TGCAGCGTTGACGGGGGAAACACCATATATTTT
CDR3 protein: CSVDGGNTIYF

D gene: TRBD1
J gene: TRBJ1-2
clone size: NA
V gene: TRBV4-3
CDR3 DNA: TGCGCCAGCAGCCAAGACAGGGGGACTGGCTACACCTTC
CDR3 protein: CASSQDRGTGYTF

D gene: NA
J gene: TRBJ1-2
clone size: NA
V gene: TRBV5-1
CDR3 DNA: TGCGCCAGCAGCAAGGACAGCCGAACTGGCTACACCTTC
CDR3 protein: CASSKDSRTGYTF

D gene: NA
J gene: TRBJ2-7
clone size: once
V gene: TRBV2
CDR3 DNA: TGTGCCACCAGCGGTCTGGGGGCGCCCCGTAGCTCCTACGAGCAGTACTTC
CDR3 protein: CATSGLGAPRSSYEQYF

D gene: NA
J gene: TRBJ2-1
clone size: NA
V gene: TRBV7-7
CDR3 DNA: TGTGCTAGCAGTTCCGACACGTACAATGAGCAGTTCTTC
CDR3 protein: CASSSDTYNEQFF

D gene: NA
J gene: TRBJ2-7
clone size: once
V gene: TRBV7-8
CDR3 DNA: TGTGCCAGCAGCTTACAGGCAGGATACGAGCAGTACTTC
CDR3 protein: CASSLQAGYEQYF

D gene: TRBD1
J gene: TRBJ2-7
clone size: NA
V gene: TRBV5-4
CDR3 DNA: TGTGCCAGCAGCTCGGGACAGGGTAACGGGTTGGGGGAGCAGTACTTC
CDR3 protein: CASSSGQGNGLGEQYF